These T cell receptor beta chains were read from a single sample in a study of cytomegalovirus exposure and HLA in healthy donors. Repertoires were generated with immunoSEQ multiplex PCR, while TCRdb's copy carries only in-frame clones and drops some. The sample includes over 150,000 clones, 70% to 85% of them seen just once. The specimen was PBMCs. Every receptor here comes from a man aged 30 to 39 in good health and CMV-seropositive. Both conserved end residues are part of each CDR3. A D gene is named only where the DNA matches it firmly. Rows may omit the clone size; those that give it use once, few, many or a size class.

v_gene	len	j_gene	d_gene	abundance	CDR3aa	CDR3nt
TRBV28	14	TRBJ1-2	-	-	CASSFEGGRYGYTF	TGTGCCAGCAGTTTCGAAGGGGGTCGCTATGGCTACACCTTC
TRBV4-2	17	TRBJ1-3	TRBD1	-	CASSQETGAQAGNTIYF	TGTGCCAGCAGCCAAGAAACAGGGGCCCAGGCTGGAAACACCATATATTTT
TRBV28	15	TRBJ1-5	TRBD1	-	CASSLSGTGNQPQHF	TGTGCCAGCAGTTTATCTGGGACAGGGAATCAGCCCCAGCATTTT
TRBV19	13	TRBJ2-3	-	-	CASTRTITDTQYF	TGTGCCAGTACCAGGACTATCACAGATACGCAGTATTTT
TRBV7-9	13	TRBJ1-5	TRBD1	-	CASSLTGDQPQHF	TGTGCCAGCAGCTTAACAGGGGATCAGCCCCAGCATTTT
TRBV18	15	TRBJ1-6	TRBD1	once	CASSPRDRDHSPLHF	TGTGCCAGCTCACCCAGGGACAGGGATCATTCACCCCTCCACTTT
TRBV11-2	15	TRBJ1-6	-	few	CASSLGGAYNSPLHF	TGTGCCAGCAGCTTAGGCGGGGCCTATAATTCACCCCTCCACTTT
TRBV6-4	15	TRBJ2-1	TRBD1	-	CASSAGDSSYNEQFF	TGTGCCAGCAGTGCAGGGGACAGCTCCTACAATGAGCAGTTCTTC
TRBV30	21	TRBJ2-3	-	-	CAWSVNPGSGQWALGTDTQYF	TGTGCCTGGAGTGTAAACCCCGGTTCAGGACAGTGGGCCCTGGGCACAGATACGCAGTATTTT
TRBV7-9	16	TRBJ1-2	TRBD1	few	CASSARQGTGDYGYTF	TGTGCCAGCAGCGCGAGACAGGGGACGGGGGACTATGGCTACACCTTC
TRBV13	15	TRBJ2-3	-	-	CASSFRTSYTDTQYF	TGTGCCAGCAGCTTCCGGACTTCATACACAGATACGCAGTATTTT
TRBV4-1	15	TRBJ1-5	-	-	CASSQDGGDLVPQHF	TGCGCCAGCAGCCAAGATGGGGGCGACTTGGTTCCCCAGCATTTT
TRBV11-2	15	TRBJ1-5	-	once	CASSLARGLNQPQHF	TGTGCCAGCAGCTTAGCCAGGGGCCTCAATCAGCCCCAGCATTTT
TRBV7-9	15	TRBJ1-4	-	-	CASSLAADINEKLFF	TGTGCCAGCAGCTTAGCGGCAGACATTAATGAAAAACTGTTTTTT
TRBV6-5	16	TRBJ1-6	TRBD1	once	CASSYYGGQGGSPLHF	TGTGCCAGCAGTTACTATGGTGGACAGGGAGGTTCACCCCTCCACTTT
TRBV18	14	TRBJ2-1	-	-	CASSPLGGDNEQFF	TGTGCCAGCTCACCACTCGGAGGGGACAATGAGCAGTTCTTC
TRBV5-1	14	TRBJ2-7	-	-	CASSLEPGSYEQYF	TGCGCCAGCAGCTTGGAGCCAGGCTCCTACGAGCAGTACTTC
TRBV10-3	12	TRBJ1-1	-	-	CAIRDSSTEAFF	TGTGCCATCAGGGACAGCTCAACTGAAGCTTTCTTT
TRBV30	13	TRBJ2-7	TRBD1	-	CATESQGAYEQYF	TGTGCCACAGAATCCCAGGGGGCCTACGAGCAGTACTTC
TRBV30	15	TRBJ1-6	TRBD1	-	CAWSLPGQGNSPLHF	TGTGCCTGGAGTTTACCGGGACAGGGGAATTCACCCCTCCACTTT
TRBV4-1	16	TRBJ2-3	TRBD1	-	CASSAWDSPPTDTQYF	TGCGCCAGCAGCGCATGGGACAGTCCCCCTACAGATACGCAGTATTTT
TRBV2	14	TRBJ2-5	TRBD1	-	CASSEGGGRETQYF	TGTGCCAGCAGTGAAGGAGGGGGCCGGGAGACCCAGTACTTC
TRBV2	15	TRBJ2-7	TRBD2	-	CASSDTSGGENEQYF	TGTGCCAGCAGTGATACTAGCGGGGGGGAGAACGAGCAGTACTTC